These 18 T cell receptor beta chains came from one sample sequenced in a study of Graves' ophthalmopathy and Graves' hyperthyroidism listed by TCRdb under 2018. The sequencing machine was an Illumina HiSeq 2000. For repertoire sequencing, the TCR beta CDR3 regions were amplified from RNA transcripts. HTBI primers and the Qiagen OneStep RT-PCR kit were used in a first-round RT-PCR, which was followed by a second-round multiplex PCR, size selection and purification. The public reads were run again by TCRdb, first through fastp at Q25 and then through MiXCR, and only productive beta chains were kept. Rows are unified per CDR3 protein, each entry keeping the most common DNA and genes. The sample table shows 650,000 to 800,000 distinct CDR3 sequences, and roughly 39% are seen once. In total, the top ten clones hold more than 2.5% of the sample. Sample: peripheral blood. The receptors derive from an adult man with Graves' ophthalmopathy.

The chain links TRBV4-3 to TRBJ1-5; 7 positions match TRBD1. V trimming: 1 base; J trimming: 9 bases; junction bases outside the gene matches: 9. Germline V gene data show CDR1 as LGHNA and CDR2 as YSLEER. The CDR3 is made up of 15 amino acids. CDR3 loop: CASSQADRDVGPQHF. The CDR3 DNA follows: TGCGCCAGCAGCCAAGCCGACAGGGACGTAGGGCCCCAGCATTTT.

In this sample, this clonotype turned up a few times. The chain recombines TRBV4-2 with TRBJ1-2, with a possible D match to TRBD1 (5 bases). The CDR3 loop spans 14 amino acids. Germline CDR1 reads LGHNA; CDR2 reads YNFKEQ. V shed 0 bases and J shed 4 bases, with 9 bases lying between them. This CDR3 is CASSQEAGPYGYTF. CDR3 DNA: TGTGCCAGCAGCCAAGAGGCGGGACCCTATGGCTACACCTTC.

CDR3 residues: CASSPRQGWKTQYF. The CDR3 DNA reads as TGTGCCAGTAGTCCGCGACAGGGGTGGAAGACCCAGTACTTC. The V and J genes are TRBV19 and TRBJ2-5; TRBD1 aligns across 8 bases. Trimming removed 5 bases from V and 6 bases from J; junction bases left unmatched: 8. The CDR3 length is 14 residues. The germline gives CDR1 LNHDA, CDR2 SQIVND (reference sequence).

This clonotype was seen ten or more times. The CDR3 nucleotides are TGTGCCAGCCCTCTTGTGAGCGGGGAGCTGTTTTTT. Translated: CASPLVSGELFF. This chain connects TRBV7-9 to TRBJ2-2; D ambiguous. This CDR3 spans 12 amino acids. V lost 8 bases and J 7 bases, leaving 11 bases between the germline ends. Germline-derived CDR1 and CDR2 are SEHNR and FQNEAQ (reference sequence). Drawing the rest from reference TRBV7-9 and TRBJ2-2, the complete variable domain is DTGVSQNPRHKITKRGQNVTFRCDPISEHNRLYWYRQTLGQGPEFLTYFQNEAQLEKSRLLSDRFSAERPKGSFSTLEIQRTEQGDSAMYLCASPLVSGELFFGEGSRLTVL.

The chain recombines TRBV20-1 with TRBJ1-4; 10 bases align to TRBD1. The germline V gene encodes CDR1 DFQATT and CDR2 SNEGSKA (reference sequence). This CDR3 spans 12 amino acids. J gave up 10 bases and V 8 bases, and 7 bases lay outside the gene matches. This CDR3 reads CSPYRDRGKLFF. CDR3 DNA sequence: TGCAGTCCCTACCGGGACAGGGGAAAACTGTTTTTT.

The V and J genes are TRBV29-1 and TRBJ1-4; D is uncertain. The CDR3 is 14 residues long. V was pared by 8 bases and J by 4 bases, with 17 bases between. Germline lookup yields CDR1 SQVTM and CDR2 ANQGSEA. In nucleotides, the CDR3 is TGCAGCAGTTGGCAGGACGGGAATAATGAAAAACTGTTTTTT. It is translated as CSSWQDGNNEKLFF.

The chain uses TRBV5-1 and TRBJ1-5; no reliable D call. Germline lookup yields CDR1 SGHRS and CDR2 YFSETQ. Trimming took off 0 bases at V and 13 bases at J, with 14 bases between the two ends. The CDR3 loop spans 13 amino acids. CDR3 in DNA: TGCGCCAGCAGCTTGGGAGGCTCACAGAATCAGCATTTT. It specifies CASSLGGSQNQHF.

This clonotype was detected ten times or more. The chain is built from TRBV2 and TRBJ1-3; D gene uncertain. The CDR3 length is 13 residues. Germline V gene lookup returns CDR1 SNHLY and CDR2 FYNNEI. The V end lost 7 bases, the J end lost 0 bases, and 7 bases lay between the germline ends. In nucleotides, the CDR3 is TGTGCCAGCAAGACGCTCTCTGGAAACACCATATATTTT. Translated: CASKTLSGNTIYF.

This chain links TRBV9 with TRBJ2-7; 9 bases agree with TRBD2. V lost 5 bases, J lost 0 bases, and 6 bases stayed unmatched. This CDR3 contains 15 residues. The germline V gene encodes CDR1 SGDLS and CDR2 YYNGEE. The CDR3 spells CASSRSSGGSYEQYF. The CDR3 DNA reads TGTGCCAGCAGTCGAAGTAGCGGGGGCTCCTACGAGCAGTACTTC.

This clonotype was recorded a few times. The DNA of the CDR3 is TGTGCCAGCAGCTTAATAAGGAACACCGGGGAGCTGTTTTTT. Translation gives CASSLIRNTGELFF. V is TRBV7-3 and J is TRBJ2-2; D not certain. Trimming took off 1 base at V and 1 base at J, with 4 bases between the two ends. Per the germline V gene, CDR1 is SGHTA and CDR2 is FQGTGA. This CDR3 is 14 amino acids long.

This chain uses TRBV2 with TRBJ1-2; 7 bases are a match to TRBD1. Germline trimming cut 5 bases from V and 1 base from J; bases unmatched to any gene: 7. Germline V lookup: CDR1 SNHLY, CDR2 FYNNEI. This CDR3 has 15 amino acids. DNA for the CDR3: TGTGCCAGCAGTTACCGGGGACAGTTTAACTATGGCTACACCTTC. Its translation is CASSYRGQFNYGYTF.

This clonotype was picked up many times. This chain links TRBV2 with TRBJ1-2; the match to TRBD1 covers 7 bases. This CDR3 region has 13 residues. The V and J ends lost 5 bases and 9 bases, in that order; junction bases with no gene match: 9. Germline loops: CDR1 SNHLY, CDR2 FYNNEI. This chain's CDR3 is CASSKRDSRSYTF. The CDR3 region has the DNA TGTGCCAGCAGTAAACGGGACAGTCGGAGCTACACCTTC.

The chain recombines TRBV12-3 or TRBV12-4 with TRBJ1-6; 8 bases agree with TRBD1. This CDR3 has 13 residues. V lost 10 bases to trimming and J lost 6 bases; unmatched junction nucleotides: 5. The CDR3 is CATNRGGNSPLHF. The CDR3 nucleotides read TGTGCCACCAACAGGGGGGGTAATTCACCCCTCCACTTT.

Ten or more counts support this clonotype. The V gene is TRBV18, the J gene TRBJ1-1; D is ambiguous. CDR3 length equals 13 residues. Deletions cut 2 bases from V and 1 base from J, with 5 bases between. CDR1 and CDR2 from the germline V gene are KGHSH and LQKENI. CDR3 in amino acids: CASSPTENTEAFF. Written as DNA, the CDR3 is TGTGCCAGCTCACCAACAGAGAACACTGAAGCTTTCTTT.

V usage is TRBV7-3 and J usage is TRBJ2-1; 7 bases match TRBD2. The CDR3 sequence is 13 residues long. From germline, CDR1 is SGHTA and CDR2 FQGTGA. Trimming at V came to 5 bases and at J to 6 bases, leaving 4 bases not matched to a gene. CDR3 in amino acids: CASSQTSANEQFF. The DNA for the CDR3 is TGTGCCAGCAGCCAAACTAGCGCCAATGAGCAGTTCTTC.

This clonotype has at least ten counts. The chain joins TRBV9 to TRBJ1-1; maybe TRBD1 (5 bases). Germline V gene lookup returns CDR1 SGDLS and CDR2 YYNGEE. The V and J ends lost 6 bases and 1 base respectively, with 13 bases between them. This CDR3 has 14 amino acids. CDR3 region: CASNVGGQNTEAFF. CDR3 DNA sequence: TGTGCCAGCAACGTTGGAGGACAGAACACTGAAGCTTTCTTT.

Details on this clonotype: The junction departs from the called germline gene at one end, perhaps through a read error. This chain uses TRBV25-1 with TRBJ2-6, with D unresolved. This CDR3 has 14 residues. The germline V gene encodes CDR1 MGHDK and CDR2 SYGVNS. CDR3 DNA sequence: TGTACCAGCAGAGCTGGCTCTGGGGCCAACGTCCTGACTTTC. This encodes CTSRAGSGANVLTF.

Note on this clonotype: A much bigger clone sits one base away, suggesting this may be a read error. In this CDR3 the conserved last residue, phenylalanine or tryptophan, is missing, so a read error is likely. The chain combines TRBV2 with TRBJ2-5; D is ambiguous. The germline V gene encodes CDR1 SNHLY and CDR2 FYNNEI. Trimming took 7 bases from V and 2 from J, leaving 14 bases between them. This CDR3 is 14 amino acids long. The CDR3 sequence is CASTEPDGQETQYL. For the CDR3, the DNA is TGTGCCAGCACCGAGCCGGACGGTCAAGAGACCCAGTACCTC.